This TCR beta chain appears in the sequencing data of a study of blood T cell repertoires in COVID-19 (dated by TCRdb to about 2020). Study-level background: Samples from collaborators originated in the United States, Italy and Spain and spanned both the acute and convalescent phases of COVID-19. A de-identified subject ID, COVID-19 status, age in years and sex were almost always included in the sample metadata. A freely available public database, intended as a resource for researchers studying the immune response to SARS-CoV-2, is where the repertoires were released. Subjects who had been exposed to COVID-19, were actively infected with it, or had recovered from it provided the deeply sampled blood TCRbeta repertoires that made up the dataset. The material from the prospective study consisted of cDNA or gDNA derived from T cells, B-cell-depleted T cells, or PBMCs. The samples were drawn from the first 160 participants of the ongoing ImmuneRACE study and from 1,254 subjects provided by 6 global collaborators. Where available, HLA class I and class II types were obtained from metadata supplied by the sample provider rather than from assay-based typing.

For this clone: Its cognate antigen has yet to be identified. One base away there is no much larger clone; base qualities are not given.

CDR1 and CDR2 are read off the germline V gene as SGHRS and YFSETQ. The CDR3, from cysteine to phenylalanine, totals 14 residues. CDR3 DNA is the only sequence kept; it has 42 bases, read in frame from the first base. V was cut back by 5 bases and J by 0 bases, leaving a gap of 10 bases between them. TCRbeta CDR3 regions were amplified from genomic DNA using the immunoSEQ Assay, a bias-controlled multiplex PCR. The original pipeline was this. Within the assay, amplification of reference gene primers was used to estimate how many nucleated cells each sample contained. To quantify the absolute abundance of each unique TCRbeta CDR3 rearrangement, sequence reads were collapsed and filtered. Productive Simpson clonality was computed per sample as the square root of Simpson's diversity index over productive rearrangements. TCRdb stores this immuneACCESS table with in-frame sequences only. Part of the clones is absent; in the studies checked, under half of the shortfall reflects unresolved V genes, and no reason is known for the rest. The DNA was the basis for D and trimming; V, J and clone size are from that table. The sample contains under 100,000 clones, more than 75% of them found a single time. In total, the top ten clones hold about a fifth of the sample.

Collaborating institutions collected whole blood in K2EDTA tubes following their own protocols. Collaborator samples were shipped for TCRbeta analysis as frozen whole blood, isolated PBMCs, or DNA extracted from either sample type. Summary of the overall study and its limitations: How much clinical and demographic metadata was included differed by source and by participant, and the metadata was provided uncurated.

The sequenced sample consisted of peripheral blood. This TCR came from a woman older than 75 with active or convalescent COVID-19. Recombination linked TRBV5-1 to TRBJ2-3; 6 matching bases give a weak D call of TRBD1. The DNA reads as follows: TGCGCCAGCAGATCCCAGGGGAGCACAGATACGCAGTATTTT. This translates into CASRSQGSTDTQYF.